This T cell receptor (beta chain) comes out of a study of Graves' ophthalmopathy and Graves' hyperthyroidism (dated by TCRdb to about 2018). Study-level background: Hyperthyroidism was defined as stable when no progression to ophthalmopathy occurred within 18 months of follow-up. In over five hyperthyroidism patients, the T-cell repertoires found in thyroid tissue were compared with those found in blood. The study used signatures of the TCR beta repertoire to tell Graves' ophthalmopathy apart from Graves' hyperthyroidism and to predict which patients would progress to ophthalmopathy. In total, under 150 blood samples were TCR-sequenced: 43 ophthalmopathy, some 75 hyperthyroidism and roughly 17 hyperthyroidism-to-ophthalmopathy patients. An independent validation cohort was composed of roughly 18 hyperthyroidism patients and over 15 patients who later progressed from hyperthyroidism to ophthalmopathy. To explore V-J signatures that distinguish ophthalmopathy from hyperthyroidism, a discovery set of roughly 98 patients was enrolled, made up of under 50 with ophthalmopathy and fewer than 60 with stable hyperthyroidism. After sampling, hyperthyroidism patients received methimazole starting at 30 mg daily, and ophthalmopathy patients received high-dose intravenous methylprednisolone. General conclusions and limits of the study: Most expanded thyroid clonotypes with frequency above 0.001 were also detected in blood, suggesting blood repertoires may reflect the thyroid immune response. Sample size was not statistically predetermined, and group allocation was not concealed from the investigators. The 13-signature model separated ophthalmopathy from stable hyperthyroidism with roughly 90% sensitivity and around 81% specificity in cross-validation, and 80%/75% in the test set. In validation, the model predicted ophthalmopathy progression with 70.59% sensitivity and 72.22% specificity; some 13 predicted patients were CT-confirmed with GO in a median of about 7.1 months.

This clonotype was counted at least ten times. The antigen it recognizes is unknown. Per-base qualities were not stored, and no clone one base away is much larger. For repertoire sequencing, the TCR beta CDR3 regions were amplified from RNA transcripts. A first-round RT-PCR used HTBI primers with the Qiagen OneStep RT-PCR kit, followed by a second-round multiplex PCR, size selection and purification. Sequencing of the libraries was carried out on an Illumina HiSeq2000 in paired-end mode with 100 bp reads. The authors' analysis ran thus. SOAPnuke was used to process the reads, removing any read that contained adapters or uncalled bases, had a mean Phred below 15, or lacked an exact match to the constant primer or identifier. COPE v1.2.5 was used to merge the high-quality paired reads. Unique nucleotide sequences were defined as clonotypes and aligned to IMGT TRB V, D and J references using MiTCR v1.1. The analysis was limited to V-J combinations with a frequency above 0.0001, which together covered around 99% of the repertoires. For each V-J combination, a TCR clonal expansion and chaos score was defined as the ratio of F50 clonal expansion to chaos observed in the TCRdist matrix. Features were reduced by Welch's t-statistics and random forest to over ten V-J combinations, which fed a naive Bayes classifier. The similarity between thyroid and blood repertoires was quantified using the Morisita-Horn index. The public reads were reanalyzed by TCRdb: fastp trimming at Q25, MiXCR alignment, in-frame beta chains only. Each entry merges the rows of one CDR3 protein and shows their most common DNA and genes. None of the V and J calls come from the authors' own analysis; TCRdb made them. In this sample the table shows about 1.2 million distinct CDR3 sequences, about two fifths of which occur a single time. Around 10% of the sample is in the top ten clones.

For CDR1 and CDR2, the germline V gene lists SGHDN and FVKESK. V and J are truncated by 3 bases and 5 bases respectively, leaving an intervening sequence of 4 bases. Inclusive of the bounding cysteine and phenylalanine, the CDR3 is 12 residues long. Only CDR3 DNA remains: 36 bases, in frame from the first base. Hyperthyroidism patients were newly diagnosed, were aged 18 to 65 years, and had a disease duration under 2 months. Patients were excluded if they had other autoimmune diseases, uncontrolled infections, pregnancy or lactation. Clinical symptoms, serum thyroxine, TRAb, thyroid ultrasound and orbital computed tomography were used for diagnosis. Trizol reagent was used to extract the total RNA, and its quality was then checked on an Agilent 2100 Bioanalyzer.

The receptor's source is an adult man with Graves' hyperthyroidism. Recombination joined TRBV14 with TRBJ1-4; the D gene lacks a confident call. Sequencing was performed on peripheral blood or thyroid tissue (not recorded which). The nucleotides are TGTGCCAGCAGCCACGTCAATGAAAAACTGTTTTTT. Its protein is CASSHVNEKLFF.